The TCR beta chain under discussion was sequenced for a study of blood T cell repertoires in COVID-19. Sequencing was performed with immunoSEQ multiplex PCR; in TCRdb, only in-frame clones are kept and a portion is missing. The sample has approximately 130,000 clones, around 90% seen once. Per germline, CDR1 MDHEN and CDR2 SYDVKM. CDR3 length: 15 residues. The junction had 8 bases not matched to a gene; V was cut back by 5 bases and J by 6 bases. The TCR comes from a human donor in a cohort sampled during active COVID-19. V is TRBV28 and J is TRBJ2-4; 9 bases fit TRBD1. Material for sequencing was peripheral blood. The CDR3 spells CASSPFGTGTNIQYF. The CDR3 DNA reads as TGTGCCAGCAGTCCCTTCGGGACAGGGACAAACATTCAGTACTTC.